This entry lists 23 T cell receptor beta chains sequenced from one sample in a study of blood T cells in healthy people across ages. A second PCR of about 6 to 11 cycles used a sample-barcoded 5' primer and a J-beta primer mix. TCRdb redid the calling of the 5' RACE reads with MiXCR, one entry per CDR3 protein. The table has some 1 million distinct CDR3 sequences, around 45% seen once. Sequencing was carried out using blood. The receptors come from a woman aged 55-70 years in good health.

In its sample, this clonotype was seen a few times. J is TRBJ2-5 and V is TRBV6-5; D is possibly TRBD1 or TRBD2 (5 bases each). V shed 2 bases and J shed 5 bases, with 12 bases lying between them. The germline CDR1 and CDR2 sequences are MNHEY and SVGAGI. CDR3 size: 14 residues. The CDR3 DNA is TGTGCCAGCAGTTACAGGGGACGGCAGGAGACCCAGTACTTC. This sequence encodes CASSYRGRQETQYF.

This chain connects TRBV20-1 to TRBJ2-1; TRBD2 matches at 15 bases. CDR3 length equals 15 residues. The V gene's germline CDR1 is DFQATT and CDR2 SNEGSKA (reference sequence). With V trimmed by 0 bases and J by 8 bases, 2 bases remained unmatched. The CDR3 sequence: CSARDWTSGRDEQFF. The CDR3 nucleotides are TGCAGTGCTAGAGATTGGACTAGCGGGAGGGATGAGCAGTTCTTC.

The CDR3 is CASRPGQWARTDTQYF. CDR3 nucleotides: TGTGCCAGCAGGCCGGGACAATGGGCTCGCACAGATACGCAGTATTTT. V and J are TRBV2 and TRBJ2-3, with D possibly being TRBD1 (6 bases). The CDR3 has 16 residues. Germline V CDR1 and CDR2: SNHLY, FYNNEI. V lost 6 bases and J 1 base, leaving 17 bases between the germline ends.

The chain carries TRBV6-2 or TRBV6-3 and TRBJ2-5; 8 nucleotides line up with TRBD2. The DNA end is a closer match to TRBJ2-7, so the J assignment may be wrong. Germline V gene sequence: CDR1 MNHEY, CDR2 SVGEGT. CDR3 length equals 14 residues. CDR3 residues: CASLSREGPGEQYF. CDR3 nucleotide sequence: TGTGCCAGTTTATCACGGGAGGGCCCTGGCGAGCAGTACTTC.

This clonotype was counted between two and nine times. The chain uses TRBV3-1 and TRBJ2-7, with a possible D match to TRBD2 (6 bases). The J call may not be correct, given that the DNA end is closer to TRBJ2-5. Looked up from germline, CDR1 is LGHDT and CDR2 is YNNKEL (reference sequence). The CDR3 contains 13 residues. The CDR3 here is CASSHAGSETQYF. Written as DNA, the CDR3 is TGTGCCAGCAGCCATGCGGGATCAGAGACCCAGTACTTC.

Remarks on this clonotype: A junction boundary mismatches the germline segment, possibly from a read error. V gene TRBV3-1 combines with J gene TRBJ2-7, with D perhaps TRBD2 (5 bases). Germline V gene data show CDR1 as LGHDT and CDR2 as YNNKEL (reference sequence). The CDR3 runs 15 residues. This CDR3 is CAGSQGRRISYEQYF. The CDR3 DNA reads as TGTGCCGGCAGCCAAGGAAGGAGGATATCCTACGAGCAGTACTTC.

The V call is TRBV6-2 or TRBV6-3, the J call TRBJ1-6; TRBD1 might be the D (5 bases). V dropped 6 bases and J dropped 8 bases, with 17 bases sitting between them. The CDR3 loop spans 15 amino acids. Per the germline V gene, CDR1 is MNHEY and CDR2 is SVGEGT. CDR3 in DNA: TGTGCCAGCAGGAGGGACGCGATCAGGGATTCACCCCTCCACTTT. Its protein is CASRRDAIRDSPLHF.

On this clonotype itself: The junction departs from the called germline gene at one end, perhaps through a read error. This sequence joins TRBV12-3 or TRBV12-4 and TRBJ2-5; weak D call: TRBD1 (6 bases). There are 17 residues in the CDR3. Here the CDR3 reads CASSLALGVGATETRYF. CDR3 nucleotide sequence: TGTGCCAGCAGTTTAGCGCTGGGAGTGGGGGCGACAGAGACCCGGTACTTC.

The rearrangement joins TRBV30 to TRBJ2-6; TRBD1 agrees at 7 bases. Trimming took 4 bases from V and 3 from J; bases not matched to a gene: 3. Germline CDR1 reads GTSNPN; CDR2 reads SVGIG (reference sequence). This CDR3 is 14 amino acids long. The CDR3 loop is CAWKQGLGANVLTF. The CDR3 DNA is TGTGCCTGGAAACAGGGGCTTGGGGCCAACGTCCTGACTTTC.

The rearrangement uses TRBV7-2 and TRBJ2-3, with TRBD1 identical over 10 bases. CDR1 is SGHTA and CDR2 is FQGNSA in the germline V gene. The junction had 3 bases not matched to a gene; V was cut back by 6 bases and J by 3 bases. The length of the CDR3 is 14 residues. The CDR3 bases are TGTGCCAGCAGGGGACAGGGGACAACAGATACGCAGTATTTT. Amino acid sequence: CASRGQGTTDTQYF.

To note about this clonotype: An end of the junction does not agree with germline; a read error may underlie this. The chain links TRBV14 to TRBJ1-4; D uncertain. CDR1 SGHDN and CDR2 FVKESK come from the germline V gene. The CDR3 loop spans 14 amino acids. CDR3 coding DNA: TGTGCCGGCAGCCAAGTTTCAACTAATGAAAAACTGTTTTTT. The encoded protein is CAGSQVSTNEKLFF.

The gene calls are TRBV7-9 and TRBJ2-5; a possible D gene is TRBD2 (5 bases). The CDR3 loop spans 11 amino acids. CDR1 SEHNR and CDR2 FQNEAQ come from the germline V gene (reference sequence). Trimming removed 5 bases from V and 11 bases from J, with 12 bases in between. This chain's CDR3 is CASSRAWEQYF. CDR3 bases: TGTGCCAGCAGCCGAGCCTGGGAGCAGTACTTC.

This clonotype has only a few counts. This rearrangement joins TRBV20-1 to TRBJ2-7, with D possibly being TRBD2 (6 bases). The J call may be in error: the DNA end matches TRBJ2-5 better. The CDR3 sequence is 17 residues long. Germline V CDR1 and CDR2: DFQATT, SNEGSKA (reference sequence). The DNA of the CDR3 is TGCAGTGCTAGAGAGAGGCCGGAGGCGGGGTATCAAGAGACCCAGTACTTC. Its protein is CSARERPEAGYQETQYF.

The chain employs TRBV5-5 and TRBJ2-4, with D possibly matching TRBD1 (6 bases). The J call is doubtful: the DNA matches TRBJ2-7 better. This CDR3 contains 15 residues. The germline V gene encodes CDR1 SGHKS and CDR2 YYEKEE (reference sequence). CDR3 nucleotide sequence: TGTGCCAGCACCCACGAAGTTACAGGGAACTACGAGCAGTACTTC. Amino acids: CASTHEVTGNYEQYF.

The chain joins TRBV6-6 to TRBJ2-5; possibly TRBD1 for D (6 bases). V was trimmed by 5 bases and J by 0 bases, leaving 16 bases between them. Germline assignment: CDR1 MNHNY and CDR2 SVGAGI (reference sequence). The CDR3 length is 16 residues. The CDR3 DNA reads TGTGCCAGCAGTCAAGACAGGAGCGGCCACCAAGAGACCCAGTACTTC. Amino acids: CASSQDRSGHQETQYF.

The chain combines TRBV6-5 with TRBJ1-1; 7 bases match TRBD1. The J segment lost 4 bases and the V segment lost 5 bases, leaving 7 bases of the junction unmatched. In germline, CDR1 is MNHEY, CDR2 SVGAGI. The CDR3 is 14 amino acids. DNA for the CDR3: TGTGCCAGCAGTAATAAACCAGGGGGCACTGAAGCTTTCTTT. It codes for CASSNKPGGTEAFF.

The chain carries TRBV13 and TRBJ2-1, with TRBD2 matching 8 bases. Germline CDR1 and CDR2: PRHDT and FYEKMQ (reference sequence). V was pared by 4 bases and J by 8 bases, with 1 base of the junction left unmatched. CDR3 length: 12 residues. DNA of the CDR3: TGTGCCAGCAGCTCAGCGGGAGATGAGCAGTTCTTC. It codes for CASSSAGDEQFF.

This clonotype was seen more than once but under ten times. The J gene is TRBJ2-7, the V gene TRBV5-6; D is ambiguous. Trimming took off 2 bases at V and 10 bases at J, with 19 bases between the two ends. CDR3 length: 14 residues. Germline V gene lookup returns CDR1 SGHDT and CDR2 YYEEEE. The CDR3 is CASSLLRVLDGQYF. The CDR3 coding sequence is TGTGCCAGCAGCTTATTGCGAGTCCTGGATGGCCAGTACTTC.

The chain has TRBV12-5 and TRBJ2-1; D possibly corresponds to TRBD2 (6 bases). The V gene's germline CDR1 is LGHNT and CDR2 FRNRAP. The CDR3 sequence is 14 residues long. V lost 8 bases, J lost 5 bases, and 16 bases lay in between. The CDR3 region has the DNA TGTGCTAGTAGGACGGGAGATGCGAACAATGAGCAGTTCTTC. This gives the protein CASRTGDANNEQFF.

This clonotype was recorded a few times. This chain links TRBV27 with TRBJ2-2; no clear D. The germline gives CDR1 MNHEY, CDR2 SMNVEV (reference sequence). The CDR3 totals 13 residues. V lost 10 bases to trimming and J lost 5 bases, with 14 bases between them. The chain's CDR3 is CATIRGQTGELFF. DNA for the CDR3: TGTGCCACCATTCGAGGTCAGACCGGGGAGCTGTTTTTT.

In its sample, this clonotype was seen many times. CDR3 sequence (DNA): TGTGCCAGCAGCTCTAAGCCGAGGACGGGGGAGTACTTC. Protein: CASSSKPRTGEYF. The rearrangement joins TRBV27 to TRBJ2-5; D might be TRBD2 (6 bases). The germline V and J ends were trimmed by 6 bases and 12 bases, with 20 bases remaining between them. Germline lookup yields CDR1 MNHEY and CDR2 SMNVEV (reference sequence). This CDR3 is 13 amino acids long.

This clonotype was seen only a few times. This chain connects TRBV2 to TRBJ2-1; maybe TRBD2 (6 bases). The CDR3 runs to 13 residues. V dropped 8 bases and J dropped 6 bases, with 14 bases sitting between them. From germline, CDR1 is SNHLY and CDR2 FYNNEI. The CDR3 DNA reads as TGTGCCAGCCTTGGACGGGAGCTCAATGAGCAGTTCTTC. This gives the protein CASLGRELNEQFF.

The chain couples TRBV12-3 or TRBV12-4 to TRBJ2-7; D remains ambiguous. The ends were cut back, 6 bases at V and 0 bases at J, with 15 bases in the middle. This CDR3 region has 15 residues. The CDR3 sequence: CASSPFGAHSYEQYF. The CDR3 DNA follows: TGTGCCAGCAGCCCCTTTGGAGCCCACTCCTACGAGCAGTACTTC.